The sequence of this T cell receptor (beta chain) was determined in a study of T cells in Graves' hyperthyroidism and ophthalmopathy. Notes on the study in general: In the blood, most expanded thyroid clonotypes above 0.001 appeared as well.

What was amplified from RNA transcripts were TCR beta CDR3 regions. The HTBI primer set was used in a first-round RT-PCR of the TCR CDR3. MiXCR was run by TCRdb on the multiplex PCR reads, yielding one entry per CDR3 protein. The sample consists of about 680,000 distinct CDR3 sequences, just over 35% of them appearing once. Concerning this clonotype: What it recognizes is unknown.

The V gene's germline CDR1 is SGHRS and CDR2 YFSETQ. Trimming cost V 4 bases and J 2 bases; bases outside gene matches: 17. This CDR3 is built from 18 residues. In making diagnoses, clinical symptoms, serum thyroxine and TRAb, thyroid ultrasound and orbital computed tomography were all used. The clonotype comes from a woman between 40 and 55 years old with Graves' hyperthyroidism. V and J are TRBV5-1 and TRBJ1-2; 7 nucleotides align to TRBD1. The specimen was blood. The CDR3 DNA reads TGCGCCAGCAGCCTGACAGGGCGGAACAACCTGGGGAACTATGGCTACACCTTC. This sequence encodes CASSLTGRNNLGNYGYTF.